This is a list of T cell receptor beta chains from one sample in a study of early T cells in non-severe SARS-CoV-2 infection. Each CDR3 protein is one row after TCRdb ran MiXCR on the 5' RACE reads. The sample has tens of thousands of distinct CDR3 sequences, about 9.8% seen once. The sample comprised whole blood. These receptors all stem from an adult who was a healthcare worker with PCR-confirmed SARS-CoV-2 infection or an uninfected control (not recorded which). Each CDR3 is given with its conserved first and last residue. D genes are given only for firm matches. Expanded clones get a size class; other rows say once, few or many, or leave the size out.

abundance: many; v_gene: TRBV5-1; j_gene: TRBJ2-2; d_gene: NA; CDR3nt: TGCGCCAGCAGCTCCAATCCCGGGACCACGAACACCGGGGAGCTGTTTTTT; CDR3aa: CASSSNPGTTNTGELFF
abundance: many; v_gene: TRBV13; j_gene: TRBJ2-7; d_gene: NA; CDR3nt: TGTGCCAGCAGCTTAGGTGGGGTGTCACACGAGCGGCAGTACTTC; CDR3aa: CASSLGGVSHERQYF
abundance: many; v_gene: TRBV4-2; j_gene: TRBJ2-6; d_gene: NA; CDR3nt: TGTGCCAGCAGCCTAAGCGGCCCCTTCTCTGGGGCCAACGTCCTGACTTTC; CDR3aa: CASSLSGPFSGANVLTF
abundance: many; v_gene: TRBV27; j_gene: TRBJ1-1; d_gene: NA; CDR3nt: TGTGCCAGCAGTCTACAGGGTCGGACGACTGAAGCTTTCTTT; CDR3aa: CASSLQGRTTEAFF
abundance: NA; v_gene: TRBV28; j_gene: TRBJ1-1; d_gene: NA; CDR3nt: TGTGCCAGCAGTCTTTCCTATCAGACTTTCTTT; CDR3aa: CASSLSYQTFF
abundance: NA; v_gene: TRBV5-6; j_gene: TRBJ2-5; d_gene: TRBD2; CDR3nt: TGTGCCAGCAGCTCGGTAGCGGGAGAAGAGACCCAGTACTTC; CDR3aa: CASSSVAGEETQYF
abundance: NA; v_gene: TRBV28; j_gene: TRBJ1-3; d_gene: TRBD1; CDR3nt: TGTGCCAGCAGTGGGACAGGGAAGGGAAACACCATATATTTT; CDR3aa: CASSGTGKGNTIYF
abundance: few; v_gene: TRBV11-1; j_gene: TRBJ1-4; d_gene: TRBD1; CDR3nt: TGTGCCAGCAGAAAAGACCGGGACAGTAATGAAAAACTGTTTTTT; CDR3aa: CASRKDRDSNEKLFF
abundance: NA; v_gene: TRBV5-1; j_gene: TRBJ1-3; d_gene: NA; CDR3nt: TGCGCCAGCAGCCCCTTTGCCAGTCAAATCGCTGGAAACACCATATATTTT; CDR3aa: CASSPFASQIAGNTIYF
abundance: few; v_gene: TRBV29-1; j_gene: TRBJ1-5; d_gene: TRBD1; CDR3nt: TGCAGCGTTCAGGGGGATGGCAATCAGCCCCAGCATTTT; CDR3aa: CSVQGDGNQPQHF
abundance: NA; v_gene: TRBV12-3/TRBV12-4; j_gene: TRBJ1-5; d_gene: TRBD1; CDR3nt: TGTGCCAGCAGCCGACCGGGACAGGCCAATCAGCCCCAGCATTTT; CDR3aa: CASSRPGQANQPQHF
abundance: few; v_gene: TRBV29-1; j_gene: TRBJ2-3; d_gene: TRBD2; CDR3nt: TGCAGCGTTGAAGACCCCCAGCGGGAGTGGGCAGATACGCAGTATTTT; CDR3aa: CSVEDPQREWADTQYF
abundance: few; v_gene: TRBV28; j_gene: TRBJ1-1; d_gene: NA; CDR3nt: TGTGCCAGCAGTCCAGGGACGAACACTGAAGCTTTCTTT; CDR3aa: CASSPGTNTEAFF
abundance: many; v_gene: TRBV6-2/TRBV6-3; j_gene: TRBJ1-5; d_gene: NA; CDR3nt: TGTGCCAGCAGACCCCGGAGGGCAGGCGGTGGTCAGCCCCAGCATTTT; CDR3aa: CASRPRRAGGGQPQHF
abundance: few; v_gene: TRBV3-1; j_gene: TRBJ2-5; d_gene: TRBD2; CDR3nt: TGTGCCAGCAGGCAAAGCGGGAGGGCCGGAGAGACCCAGTACTTC; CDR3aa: CASRQSGRAGETQYF
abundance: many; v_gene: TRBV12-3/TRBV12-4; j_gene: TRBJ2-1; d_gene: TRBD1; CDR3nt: TGTGCCAGCAGTCCCCGGGACAGCCACAATGAGCAGTTCTTC; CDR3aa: CASSPRDSHNEQFF
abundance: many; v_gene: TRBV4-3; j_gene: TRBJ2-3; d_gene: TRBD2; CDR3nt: TGCGCCAGCAGCCAACTACTAGCGGGAGGCACAGATACGCAGTATTTT; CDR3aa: CASSQLLAGGTDTQYF
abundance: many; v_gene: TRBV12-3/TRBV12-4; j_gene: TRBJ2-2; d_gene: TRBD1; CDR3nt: TGTGCCAGCAGTCCAAAGACAGGGGGCACCGGGGAGCTGTTTTTT; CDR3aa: CASSPKTGGTGELFF
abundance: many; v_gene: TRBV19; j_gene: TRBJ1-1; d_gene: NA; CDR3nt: TGTGCCAGTAGGAGACTCTATCGAGACACTGAAGCTTTCTTT; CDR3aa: CASRRLYRDTEAFF
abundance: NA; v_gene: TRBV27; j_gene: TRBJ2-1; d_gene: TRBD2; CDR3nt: TGTGCCAGCACCACCGGATTCGGGACTAGCGGGATGATCTTCAATGAGCAGTTCTTC; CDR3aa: CASTTGFGTSGMIFNEQFF
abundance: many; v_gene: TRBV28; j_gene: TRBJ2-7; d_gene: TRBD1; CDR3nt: TGTGCCAGCGAACAGGGGTACGAGCAGTACTTC; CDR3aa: CASEQGYEQYF
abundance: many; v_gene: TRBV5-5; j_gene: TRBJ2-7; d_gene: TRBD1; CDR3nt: TGTGCCAGCAGCCCCCGGGACAGGGTGCCCAGCGAGCAGTACTTC; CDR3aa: CASSPRDRVPSEQYF
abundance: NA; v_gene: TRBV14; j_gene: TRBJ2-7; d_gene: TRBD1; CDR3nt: TGTGCCAGCAGCCAAGATCTGACAGGGGATTTTGTCGAGCAGTACTTC; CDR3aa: CASSQDLTGDFVEQYF
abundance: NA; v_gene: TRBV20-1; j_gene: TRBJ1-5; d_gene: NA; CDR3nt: TGCAGTGCTAGAGATCCGCGAAATAGCAATCAGCCCCAGCATTTT; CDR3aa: CSARDPRNSNQPQHF
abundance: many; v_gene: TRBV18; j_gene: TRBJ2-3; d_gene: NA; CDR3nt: TGTGCCAGCTCACCACGCCAGGACACAGATACGCAGTATTTT; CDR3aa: CASSPRQDTDTQYF
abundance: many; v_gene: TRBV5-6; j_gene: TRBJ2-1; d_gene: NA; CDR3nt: TGTGCCAGCAGCTTTTACAGGGTCAATGAGCAGTTCTTC; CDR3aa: CASSFYRVNEQFF
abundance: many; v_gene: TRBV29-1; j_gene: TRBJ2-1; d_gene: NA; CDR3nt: TGCAGCGTTGAAAAGAACAATGAGCAGTTCTTC; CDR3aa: CSVEKNNEQFF
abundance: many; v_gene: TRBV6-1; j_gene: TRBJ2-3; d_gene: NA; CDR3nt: TGTGCCAGCAGTGAGTCCGGTTTAGGGTCCCTGCAGTATTTT; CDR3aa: CASSESGLGSLQYF
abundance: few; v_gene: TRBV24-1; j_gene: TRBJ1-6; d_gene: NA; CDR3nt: TGTGCCACCGGTAGGGGTTCCCCCTATAATTCACCCCTCCACTTT; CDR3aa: CATGRGSPYNSPLHF
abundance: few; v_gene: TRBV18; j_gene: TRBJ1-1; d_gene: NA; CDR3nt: TGTGCCAGCTCACCCAGGGACGTGAACACTGAAGCTTTCTTT; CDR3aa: CASSPRDVNTEAFF
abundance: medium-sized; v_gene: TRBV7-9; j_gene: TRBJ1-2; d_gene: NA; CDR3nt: TGTGCCAGCAGCCACCGGGACGTAGGAAGGGGTTATGGCTACACCTTC; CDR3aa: CASSHRDVGRGYGYTF
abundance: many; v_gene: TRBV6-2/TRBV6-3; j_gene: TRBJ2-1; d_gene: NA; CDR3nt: TGTGCCAGCAGCTCATATGCGTACAATGAGCAGTTCTTC; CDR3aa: CASSSYAYNEQFF
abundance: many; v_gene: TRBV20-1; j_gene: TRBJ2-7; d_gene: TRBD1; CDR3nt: TGCAGTGCCACTTTAGGGACAGGGGGCTACGAGCAGTACTTC; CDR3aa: CSATLGTGGYEQYF
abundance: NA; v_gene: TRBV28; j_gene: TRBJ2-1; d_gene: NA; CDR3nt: TGTGCCAGCAGTCCTGGGCGGGTTAAGTGGTACAATGAGCAGTTCTTC; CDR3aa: CASSPGRVKWYNEQFF
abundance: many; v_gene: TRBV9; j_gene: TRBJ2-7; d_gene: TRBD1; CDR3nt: TGTGCCAGCAGCCCAGGGGGCAGGGTGCTTTCGTTC; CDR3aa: CASSPGGRVLSF
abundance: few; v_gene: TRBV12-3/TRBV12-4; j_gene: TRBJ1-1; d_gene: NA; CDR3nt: TGTGCCAGCAGTTTTCCAGGGACCCGATCGGCTTTCTTT; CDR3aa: CASSFPGTRSAFF
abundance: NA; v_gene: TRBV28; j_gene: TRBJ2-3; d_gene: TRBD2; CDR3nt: TGTGCCAGCGCGGGAGCCCTTGACACAGATACGCAGTATTTT; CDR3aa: CASAGALDTDTQYF
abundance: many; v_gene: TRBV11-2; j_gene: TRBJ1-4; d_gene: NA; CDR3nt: TGTGCCAGCAGCTTAGATATCAGGGATAATGAAAAACTGTTTTTT; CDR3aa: CASSLDIRDNEKLFF
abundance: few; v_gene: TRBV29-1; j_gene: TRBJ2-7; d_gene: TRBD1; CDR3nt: TGCAGCGTCAGGGGGCCTTACGAGCAGTACTTC; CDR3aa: CSVRGPYEQYF
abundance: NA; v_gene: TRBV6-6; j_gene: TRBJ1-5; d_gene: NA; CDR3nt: TGTGCCAGCACGGGATACAGGGATCAGCCCCAGCATTTT; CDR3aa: CASTGYRDQPQHF
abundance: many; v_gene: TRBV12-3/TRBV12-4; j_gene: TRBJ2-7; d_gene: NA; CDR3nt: TGTGCCAGCAGTTTCCTGGTGGGGAGAACCTACGAGCAGTACTTC; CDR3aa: CASSFLVGRTYEQYF
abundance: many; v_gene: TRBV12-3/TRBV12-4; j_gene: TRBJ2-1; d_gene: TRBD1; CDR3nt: TGTGCCAGCATCAGAAGTCAGGGGGCGGGTGAGCAGTTCTTC; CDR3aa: CASIRSQGAGEQFF
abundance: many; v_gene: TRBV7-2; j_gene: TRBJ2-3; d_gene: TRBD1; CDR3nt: TGTGCCAGCAGCCAGACCCGGGACAGATCGCAGTATTTT; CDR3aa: CASSQTRDRSQYF
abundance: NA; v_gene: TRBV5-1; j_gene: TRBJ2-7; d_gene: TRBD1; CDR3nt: TGCGCCAGCAGCTCGGGGGGACAGGGCTACGAGCAGTACTTC; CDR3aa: CASSSGGQGYEQYF
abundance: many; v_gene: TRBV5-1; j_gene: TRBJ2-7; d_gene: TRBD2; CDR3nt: TGCGCCAGCAGCGAACCCTGGGCTAGCGGGAGAGACGAGCAGTACTTC; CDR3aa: CASSEPWASGRDEQYF
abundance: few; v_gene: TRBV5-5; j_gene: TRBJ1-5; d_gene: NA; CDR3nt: TGTGCCAGCAGTCTACTCGGGGATAGCAATCAGCCCCAGCATTTT; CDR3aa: CASSLLGDSNQPQHF
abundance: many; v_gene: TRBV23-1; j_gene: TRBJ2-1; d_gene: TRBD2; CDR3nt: TGCGCCAGCAGTCCCCGACTAGCGGGAGGTTTCGGTGAGCAGTTCTTC; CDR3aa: CASSPRLAGGFGEQFF
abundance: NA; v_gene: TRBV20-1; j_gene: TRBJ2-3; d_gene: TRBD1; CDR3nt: TGCAGTGCTAGAGAACAGGGGCTGGGTGATACGCAGTATTTT; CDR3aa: CSAREQGLGDTQYF
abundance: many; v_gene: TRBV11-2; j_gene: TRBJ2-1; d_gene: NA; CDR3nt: TGTGCCAGCAGCTTAGGGCGGACAGAGAATGAGCAGTTCTTC; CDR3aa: CASSLGRTENEQFF
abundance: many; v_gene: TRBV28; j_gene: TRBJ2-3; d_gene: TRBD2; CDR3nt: TGTGCCAGCAGCCACTTAGGACTAGCGGGAGCTGGCACAGATACGCAGTATTTT; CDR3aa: CASSHLGLAGAGTDTQYF
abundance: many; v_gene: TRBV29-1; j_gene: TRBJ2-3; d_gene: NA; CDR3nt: TGCAGCGTAAGGGGATCCGGAGATACGCAGTATTTT; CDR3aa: CSVRGSGDTQYF
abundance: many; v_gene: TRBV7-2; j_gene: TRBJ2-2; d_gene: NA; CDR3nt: TGTGCCAGCAGCTTGGGGGGGCCCATAGCCGGGGAGCTGTTTTTT; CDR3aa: CASSLGGPIAGELFF
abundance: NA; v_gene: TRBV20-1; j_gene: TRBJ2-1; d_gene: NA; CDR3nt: TGCAGTGCTTCCCGCCCCCTAGGCGACGTTAATGAGCAGTTCTTC; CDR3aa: CSASRPLGDVNEQFF
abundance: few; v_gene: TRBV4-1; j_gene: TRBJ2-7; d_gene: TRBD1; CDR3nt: TGCGCCAGCAGCACAGGGGGCTATTCTACCTACGAGCAGTACTTC; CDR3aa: CASSTGGYSTYEQYF
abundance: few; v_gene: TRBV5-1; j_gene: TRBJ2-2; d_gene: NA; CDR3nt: TGCGCCAGCAAGGGTAGCAACATAAACACCGGGGAGCTGTTTTTT; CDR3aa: CASKGSNINTGELFF
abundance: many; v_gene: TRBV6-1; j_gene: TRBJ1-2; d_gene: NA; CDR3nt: TGTGCCAGCAGTGAAGTCGACAGGATCTCCTATGGCTACACCTTC; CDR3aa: CASSEVDRISYGYTF
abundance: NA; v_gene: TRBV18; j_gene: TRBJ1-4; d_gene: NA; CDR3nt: TGTGCCAGCTCAGCCACCGCAACTAATGAAAAACTGTTTTTT; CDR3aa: CASSATATNEKLFF
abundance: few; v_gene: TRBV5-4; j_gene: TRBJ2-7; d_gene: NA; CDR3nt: TGTGCCAGCAGCTTGATGGGAACCCTCTACGAGCAGTACTTC; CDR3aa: CASSLMGTLYEQYF
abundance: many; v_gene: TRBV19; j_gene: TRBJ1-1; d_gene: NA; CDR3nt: TGTGCCAGCCGAGGGGCGCGTGTCACTGAAGCTTTCTTT; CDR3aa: CASRGARVTEAFF